The source of this TCR beta chain is a study of T cell responses to AZD1222 COVID-19 vaccine. Study-wide points: Reportedly, nearly half the spike-specific TCRs target unmutated variant regions. Spike-specific TCRs gained breadth and depth after people received two AZD1222 doses. Among the donors, most were white British and more were female, and clonal diversity was possibly underestimated.

Assay: immunoSEQ multiplex PCR; the TCRdb copy retains only in-frame clones and omits some. The repertoire holds about 110,000 clones, with less than 90% as singletons. Germline V lookup: CDR1 LNHDA, CDR2 SQIVND (reference sequence). With 5 bases removed from V and 5 bases from J, the gap between germline ends came to 13 bases. This CDR3 has 13 residues. This clone has only a few counts. Its antigen is unidentified. The TCR sequence derives from an adult in good health. The V call is TRBV19, the J call TRBJ2-7, with D uncertain. The sequenced sample was peripheral blood, obtained on day 0 of AZD1222 vaccination. The CDR3 region has the DNA TGTGCCAGTAGTTATGGCGCGTTTCACGAGCAGTACTTC. Translation gives CASSYGAFHEQYF.